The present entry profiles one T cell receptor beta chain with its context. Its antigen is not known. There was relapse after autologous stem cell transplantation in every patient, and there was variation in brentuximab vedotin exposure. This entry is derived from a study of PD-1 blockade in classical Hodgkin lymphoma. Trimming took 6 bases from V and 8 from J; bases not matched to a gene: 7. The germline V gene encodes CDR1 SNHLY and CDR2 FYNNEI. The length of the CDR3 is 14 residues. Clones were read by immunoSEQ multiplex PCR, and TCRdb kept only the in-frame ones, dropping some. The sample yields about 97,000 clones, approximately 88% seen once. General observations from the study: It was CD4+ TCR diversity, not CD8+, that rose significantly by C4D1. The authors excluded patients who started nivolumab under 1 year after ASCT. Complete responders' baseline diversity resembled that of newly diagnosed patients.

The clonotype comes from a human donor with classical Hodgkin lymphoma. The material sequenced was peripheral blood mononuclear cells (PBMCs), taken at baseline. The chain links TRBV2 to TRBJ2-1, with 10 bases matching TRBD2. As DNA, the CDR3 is TGTGCCAGCAGCCAGCGGGAGGGCTGGGATGAGCAGTTCTTC. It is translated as CASSQREGWDEQFF.